The 21 T cell receptor beta chains given below trace back to one sample, sequenced in a study of low-dose radiotherapy and immunotherapy resistance in tumors. This sample's time point: before trial treatment. TRAV- and TRBV-specific primers were used for first-strand cDNA, which covered alpha and beta chains. The TCRs were subjected to amplification over approximately 19 PCR cycles employing a constant-region primer in conjunction with a V-primer adapter. TCRdb re-called the reads with MiXCR, one entry per CDR3 protein. The repertoire consists of tens of thousands of distinct CDR3 sequences, with roughly 9% occurring once and the leading ten covering about 1%. The source was PBMCs, collected before treatment. The source of these receptors is a male donor with prostate cancer.

This clonotype was observed many times. This rearrangement joins TRBV7-9 to TRBJ2-2; 8 bases line up with TRBD1. The CDR3 covers 16 residues. CDR1 and CDR2 (germline): SEHNR, FQNEAQ (reference sequence). Trimming at V came to 8 bases and at J to 1 base, leaving 9 bases not matched to a gene. The DNA of the CDR3 is TGTGCCAGCGCCCAGGGGGCTAGCGTGAACACCGGGGAGCTGTTTTTT. This codes for CASAQGASVNTGELFF.

This clonotype was counted a few times. The V gene is TRBV7-2, the J gene TRBJ2-7; D gene ambiguous. CDR1 and CDR2 from the germline V gene are SGHTA and FQGNSA. The ends were cut back, 6 bases at V and 1 base at J, with 10 bases in the middle. CDR3 size: 13 residues. The CDR3 reads CASRYTGSYEQYF. CDR3 sequence (DNA): TGTGCCAGCAGATACACTGGGTCCTACGAGCAGTACTTC.

This clonotype has at least ten counts. The chain recombines TRBV7-2 with TRBJ2-7; no firm D call. There are 15 residues in the CDR3. Germline V gives CDR1 SGHTA, CDR2 FQGNSA. Trimming removed 5 bases from V and 3 bases from J, with 17 bases in between. CDR3 protein: CASSISRQPRYEQYF. The CDR3 DNA reads as TGTGCCAGCAGCATCTCCCGGCAGCCCCGCTACGAGCAGTACTTC.

This clonotype appeared many times. The V and J genes are TRBV3-1 and TRBJ2-5, with a possible D match to TRBD1 (5 bases). CDR1 is LGHDT and CDR2 is YNNKEL in the germline V gene (reference sequence). The length of the CDR3 is 13 residues. V was pared by 1 base and J by 13 bases, with 16 bases between. The CDR3 DNA sequence: TGTGCCAGCAGCCAAGGTTCCAAGGGGATCCGGTACTTC. Its protein product is CASSQGSKGIRYF.

Notes on this clonotype: A read error likely explains this, since a far larger clone differs by one base. The rearrangement joins TRBV28 to TRBJ2-1, with D uncertain. This CDR3 comprises 11 residues. The V and J ends lost 5 bases and 10 bases respectively, with 9 bases between them. Germline CDR1 is MDHEN and CDR2 is SYDVKM. Here the CDR3 reads CASSGQREQFF. The CDR3 DNA reads TGTGCCAGCAGTGGGCAAAGGGAGCAGTTCTTC.

In this sample, this clonotype turned up many times. The genes are TRBV5-1 and TRBJ2-1, with no clear D. There are 15 residues in the CDR3. Germline V gene sequence: CDR1 SGHRS, CDR2 YFSETQ. The ends were cut back, 7 bases at V and 0 bases at J, with 14 bases in the middle. CDR3 region: CASSDGSSSYNEQFF. The CDR3, as DNA: TGCGCCAGCTCGGACGGGTCGTCCTCCTACAATGAGCAGTTCTTC.

This clonotype has a handful of counts. The chain joins TRBV25-1 to TRBJ1-5, with D unresolved. The CDR3 is 19 residues long. Germline CDR1 reads MGHDK; CDR2 reads SYGVNS. V lost 6 bases to trimming and J lost 3 bases, with 27 bases between them. The CDR3 bases are TGTGCCAGCAGCCTCTGTTGCGAGGACTGGGTGCGGAACAATCAGCCCCAGCATTTT. Residues: CASSLCCEDWVRNNQPQHF.

This clonotype was picked up many times. This chain uses TRBV28 with TRBJ2-1; 10 nucleotides agree with TRBD2. The germline CDR1 and CDR2 sequences are MDHEN and SYDVKM. The CDR3 extends over 18 amino acids. V trimming: 3 bases; J trimming: 8 bases; junction bases outside the gene matches: 16. CDR3 nucleotides: TGTGCCAGCAGTTTCAAAGCGGGAGGGCCCCGGTCCCCCGATGAGCAGTTCTTC. Translation: CASSFKAGGPRSPDEQFF.

This clonotype has ten or more counts. The chain joins TRBV7-3 to TRBJ2-7; 9 nucleotides agree with TRBD2. Germline V gene sequence: CDR1 SGHTA, CDR2 FQGTGA. This CDR3 comprises 14 residues. V shed 5 bases, J shed 7 bases, and the junction held 9 bases outside the gene matches. The CDR3 region is CASSPLAGVGEQYF. For the CDR3, the DNA is TGTGCCAGCAGCCCCTTAGCGGGAGTGGGGGAGCAGTACTTC.

This clonotype was found many times. The chain couples TRBV5-1 to TRBJ1-2; 9 nucleotides line up with TRBD1. Germline trimming cut 7 bases from V and 2 bases from J; bases unmatched to any gene: 12. Germline V gene data show CDR1 as SGHRS and CDR2 as YFSETQ. The CDR3 has 16 residues. CDR3 sequence (DNA): TGCGCCAGCCGACAATCCGGGACAGGGCTGAACTATGGCTACACCTTC. This sequence encodes CASRQSGTGLNYGYTF.

This clonotype has at least ten counts. This rearrangement joins TRBV28 to TRBJ2-7, with a possible D match to TRBD1 (5 bases). Trimming left V 5 bases short and J 3 bases short, with 11 bases between. This CDR3 comprises 13 residues. Germline assignment: CDR1 MDHEN and CDR2 SYDVKM. The CDR3 sequence: CASSRVRDYEQYF. In nucleotides, the CDR3 is TGTGCCAGCAGTCGTGTCAGGGACTACGAGCAGTACTTC.

This clonotype occurred many times. The DNA of the CDR3 is TGTGCCAGCACCAGCGGGACTAGCGAATCAAGAACGTCCTACGAGCAGTACTTC. Translating it yields CASTSGTSESRTSYEQYF. This chain joins TRBV2 and TRBJ2-7; 10 bases match TRBD2. The V segment lost 7 bases and the J segment 1 base; nucleotides outside the gene matches: 16. This CDR3 contains 18 residues. Germline V CDR1 and CDR2: SNHLY, FYNNEI.

This clonotype was recorded many times. The CDR3 region has the DNA TGTGCCAGCAGCCAGCCTGGGCTCGGCACCGGGGAGCTGTTTTTT. It encodes CASSQPGLGTGELFF. The V gene is TRBV7-9, the J gene TRBJ2-2; unclear D gene. Germline lookup yields CDR1 SEHNR and CDR2 FQNEAQ (reference sequence). This CDR3 contains 15 residues. The V and J ends lost 5 bases and 4 bases respectively, with 14 bases between them.

This clonotype was detected many times. The V gene is TRBV4-3, the J gene TRBJ1-5, with D hard to call. This CDR3 is 14 amino acids long. Germline V CDR1 and CDR2: LGHNA, YSLEER. Trimming shortened V by 0 bases and J by 4 bases, and 7 bases separated the two germline ends. This chain's CDR3 is CASSQETGNQPQHF. The CDR3 bases are TGCGCCAGCAGCCAAGAAACGGGAAATCAGCCCCAGCATTTT.

This clonotype was recorded at least ten times. The V gene is TRBV25-1, the J gene TRBJ2-3; 9 nucleotides align to TRBD2. Germline CDR1 MGHDK, CDR2 SYGVNS. The CDR3 sequence is 12 residues long. Unmatched junction bases numbered 1, after V lost 4 bases and J lost 8 bases. CDR3 protein: CASSGAGGTQYF. The CDR3 DNA reads TGTGCCAGCAGTGGAGCGGGAGGTACGCAGTATTTT.

Ten or more counts support this clonotype. This chain uses TRBV9 with TRBJ2-5; TRBD1 might be the D (6 bases). Germline V gene sequence: CDR1 SGDLS, CDR2 YYNGEE. The V gene lost 0 bases and the J gene lost 3 bases, with 12 bases spanning the gap. CDR3 length: 15 amino acids. The CDR3 nucleotides are TGTGCCAGCAGCGTAGAGGTCAGGGGTGAAGAGACCCAGTACTTC. This encodes CASSVEVRGEETQYF.

This clonotype was found once. This chain joins TRBV7-3 and TRBJ2-2; possible D gene TRBD2, 6 bases. V lost 5 bases, J lost 0 bases, and 13 bases lay in between. Germline V CDR1 and CDR2: SGHTA, FQGTGA. This CDR3 region has 16 residues. The DNA of the CDR3 is TGTGCCAGCAGCCCTCGACTAGTACCGAACACCGGGGAGCTGTTTTTT. Protein sequence: CASSPRLVPNTGELFF.

In this sample, this clonotype turned up many times. V is TRBV7-9 and J is TRBJ1-2, with TRBD1 matching over 7 bases. CDR1 is SEHNR, CDR2 FQNEAQ, per germline (reference sequence). The CDR3 has 15 residues. J lost 7 bases, V lost 3 bases, and 11 bases had no gene match. The CDR3 protein is CASSFPLTDRIGYTF. The CDR3 DNA reads as TGTGCCAGCAGCTTCCCCCTCACGGACAGGATTGGCTACACCTTC. The full variable domain, in which reference TRBV7-9 and TRBJ1-2 provide the parts outside the CDR3, is DTGVSQNPRHKITKRGQNVTFRCDPISEHNRLYWYRQTLGQGPEFLTYFQNEAQLEKSRLLSDRFSAERPKGSFSTLEIQRTEQGDSAMYLCASSFPLTDRIGYTFGSGTRLTVV.

At least ten counts were recorded for this clonotype. The chain links TRBV4-2 to TRBJ2-1; D gene ambiguous. Trimming removed 0 bases from V and 6 bases from J, with 12 bases in between. CDR1 and CDR2 from the germline V gene are LGHNA and YNFKEQ. The CDR3 runs to 15 residues. CDR3 region: CASSQDLSVSNEQFF. As DNA, the CDR3 is TGTGCCAGCAGCCAAGATCTATCAGTCAGCAATGAGCAGTTCTTC.

This clonotype was detected many times. V is TRBV19 and J is TRBJ1-5; D gene ambiguous. Germline V CDR1 and CDR2: LNHDA, SQIVND (reference sequence). This CDR3 region has 15 residues. V lost 7 bases and J lost 1, with 14 bases in between. CDR3 bases: TGTGCCAGTACCGCCGCCCTTGGCAGCAATCAGCCCCAGCATTTT. It specifies CASTAALGSNQPQHF.

This sequence joins TRBV4-3 and TRBJ1-2, with unresolved D. CDR1 and CDR2 (germline): LGHNA, YSLEER. Trimming left V 0 bases short and J 2 bases short, with 13 bases between. CDR3 size: 16 residues. CDR3 loop: CASSQDNEVPNYGYTF. The CDR3 region has the DNA TGCGCCAGCAGCCAAGATAACGAGGTACCCAACTATGGCTACACCTTC.